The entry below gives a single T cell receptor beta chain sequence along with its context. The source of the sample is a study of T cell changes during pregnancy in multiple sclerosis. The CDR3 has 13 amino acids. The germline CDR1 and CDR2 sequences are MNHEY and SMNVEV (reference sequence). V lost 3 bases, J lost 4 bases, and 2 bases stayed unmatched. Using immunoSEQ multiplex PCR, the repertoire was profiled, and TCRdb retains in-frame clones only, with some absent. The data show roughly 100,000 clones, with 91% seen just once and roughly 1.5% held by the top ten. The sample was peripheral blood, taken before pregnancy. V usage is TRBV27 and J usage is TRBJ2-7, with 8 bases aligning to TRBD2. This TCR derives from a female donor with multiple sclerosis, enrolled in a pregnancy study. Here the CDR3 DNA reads TGTGCCAGCAGTTTGACTAGCGCATACGAGCAGTACTTC. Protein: CASSLTSAYEQYF.